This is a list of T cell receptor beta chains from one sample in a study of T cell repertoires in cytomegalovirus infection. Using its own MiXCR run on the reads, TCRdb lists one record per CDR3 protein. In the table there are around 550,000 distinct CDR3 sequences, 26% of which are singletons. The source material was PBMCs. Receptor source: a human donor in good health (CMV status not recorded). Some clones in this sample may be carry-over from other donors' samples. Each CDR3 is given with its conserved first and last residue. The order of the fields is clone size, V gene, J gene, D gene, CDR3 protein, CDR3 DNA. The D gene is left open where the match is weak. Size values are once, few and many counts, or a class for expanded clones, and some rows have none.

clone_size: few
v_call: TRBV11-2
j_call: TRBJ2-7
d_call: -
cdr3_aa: CASSLGQVLVYEQYF
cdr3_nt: TGTGCCAGCAGCTTAGGACAGGTCCTCGTTTACGAGCAGTACTTC

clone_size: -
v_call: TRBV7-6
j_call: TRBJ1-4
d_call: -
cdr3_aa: CASSAGEGKPFF
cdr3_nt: TGTGCCAGCTCCGCGGGGGAAGGAAAACCGTTTTTT

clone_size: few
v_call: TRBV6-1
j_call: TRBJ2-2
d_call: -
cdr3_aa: CASSKQGSGTGELFF
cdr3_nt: TGTGCCAGCAGCAAACAGGGATCGGGCACCGGGGAGCTGTTTTTT

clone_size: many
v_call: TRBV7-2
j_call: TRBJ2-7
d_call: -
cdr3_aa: CASSLHQRGAPGEQYF
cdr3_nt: TGTGCCAGCAGCTTACATCAAAGGGGGGCGCCGGGGGAGCAGTACTTC

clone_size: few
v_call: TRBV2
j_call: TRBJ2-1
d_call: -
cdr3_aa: CASSEYGLPGFDEQFF
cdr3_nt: TGTGCCAGCAGTGAATACGGACTACCGGGTTTTGATGAGCAGTTCTTC

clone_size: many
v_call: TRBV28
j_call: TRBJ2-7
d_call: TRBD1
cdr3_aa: CASSSRTGEQYF
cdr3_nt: TGTGCCAGCAGTTCCAGGACAGGGGAGCAGTACTTC

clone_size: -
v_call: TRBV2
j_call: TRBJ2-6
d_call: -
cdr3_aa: CASSAVGSGANVLTF
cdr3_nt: TGTGCCAGCAGTGCCGTGGGCTCTGGGGCCAACGTCCTGACTTTC

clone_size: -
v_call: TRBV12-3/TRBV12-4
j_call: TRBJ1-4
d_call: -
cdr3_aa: CASSLSGNGEKLFF
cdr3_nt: TGTGCCAGCAGTTTGTCAGGGAACGGTGAAAAACTGTTTTTT

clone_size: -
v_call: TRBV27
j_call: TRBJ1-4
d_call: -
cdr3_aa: CASSAILGIGTNEKLFF
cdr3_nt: TGTGCCAGCAGCGCAATCTTGGGGATTGGAACTAATGAAAAACTGTTTTTT

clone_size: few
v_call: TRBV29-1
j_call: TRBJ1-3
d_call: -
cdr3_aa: CSVAGSGNTIYF
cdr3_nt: TGCAGCGTTGCAGGGTCTGGAAACACCATATATTTT

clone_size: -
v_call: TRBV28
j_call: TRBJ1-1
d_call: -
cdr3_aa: CASSLRTSRPMNTEAFF
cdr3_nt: TGTGCCAGCAGTTTGCGAACAAGCCGTCCAATGAACACTGAAGCTTTCTTT

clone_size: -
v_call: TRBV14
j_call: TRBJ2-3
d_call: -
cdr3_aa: CASSQGKIGSTDTQYF
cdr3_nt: TGTGCCAGCAGCCAAGGGAAAATAGGGAGCACAGATACGCAGTATTTT

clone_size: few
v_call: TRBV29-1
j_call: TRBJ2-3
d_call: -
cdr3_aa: CSVEGPGGDTQYF
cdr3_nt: TGCAGCGTTGAGGGGCCAGGGGGGGATACGCAGTATTTT

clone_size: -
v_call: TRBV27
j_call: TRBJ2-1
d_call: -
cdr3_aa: CASSLEQWGEQFF
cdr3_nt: TGTGCCAGCAGTTTAGAGCAATGGGGTGAGCAGTTCTTC

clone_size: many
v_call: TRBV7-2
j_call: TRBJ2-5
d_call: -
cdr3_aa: CASSPVGSGETQYF
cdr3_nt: TGTGCCAGCAGCCCAGTGGGGTCCGGAGAGACCCAGTACTTC

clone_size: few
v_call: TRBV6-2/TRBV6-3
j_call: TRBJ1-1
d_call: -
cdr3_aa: CASSGGEWTEAFF
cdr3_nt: TGTGCCAGTTCTGGGGGGGAATGGACTGAAGCTTTCTTT

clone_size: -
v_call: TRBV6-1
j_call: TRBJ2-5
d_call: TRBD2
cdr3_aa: CASSDRLAGVAETQYF
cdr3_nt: TGTGCCAGCAGTGACAGACTAGCGGGAGTGGCAGAGACCCAGTACTTC

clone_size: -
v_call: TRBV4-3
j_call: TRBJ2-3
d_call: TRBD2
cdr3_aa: CASSQNLAGDTQYF
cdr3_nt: TGCGCCAGCAGCCAAAACTTAGCGGGCGATACGCAGTATTTT

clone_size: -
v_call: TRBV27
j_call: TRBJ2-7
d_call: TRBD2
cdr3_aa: CASSSGLARGDEQYF
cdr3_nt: TGTGCCAGCAGTTCGGGACTAGCGAGGGGCGACGAGCAGTACTTC

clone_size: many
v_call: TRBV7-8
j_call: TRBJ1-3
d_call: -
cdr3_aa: CASSVNHPANGNTIYF
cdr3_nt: TGTGCCAGCAGCGTAAACCACCCGGCGAATGGAAACACCATATATTTT

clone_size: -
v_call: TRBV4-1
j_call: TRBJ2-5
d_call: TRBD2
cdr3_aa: CASSQFRGEPYQETQYF
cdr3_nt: TGCGCCAGCAGCCAATTCCGGGGGGAGCCGTACCAAGAGACCCAGTACTTC

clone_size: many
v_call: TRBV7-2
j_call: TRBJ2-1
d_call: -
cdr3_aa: CASSRGAAYNEQFF
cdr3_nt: TGTGCCAGCAGCAGGGGGGCAGCCTACAATGAGCAGTTCTTC

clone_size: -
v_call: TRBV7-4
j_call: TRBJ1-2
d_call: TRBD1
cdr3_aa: CASSYSMGDRGFYGYTF
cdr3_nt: TGTGCCAGCAGCTACTCGATGGGAGACAGGGGCTTCTATGGCTACACCTTC

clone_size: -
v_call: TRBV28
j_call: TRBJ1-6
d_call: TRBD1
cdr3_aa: CASTRDRGHSPLHF
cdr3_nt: TGTGCCAGCACCCGGGACAGGGGGCACTCACCCCTCCACTTT

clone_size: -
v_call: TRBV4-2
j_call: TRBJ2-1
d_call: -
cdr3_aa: CASSSRDGSYNEQFF
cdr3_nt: TGTGCCAGCAGCTCCCGGGACGGCTCCTACAATGAGCAGTTCTTC

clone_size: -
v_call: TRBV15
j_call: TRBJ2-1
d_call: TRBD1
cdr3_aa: CATSKPGQLLNEQFF
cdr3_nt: TGTGCCACCAGCAAGCCGGGACAGCTTTTGAATGAGCAGTTCTTC

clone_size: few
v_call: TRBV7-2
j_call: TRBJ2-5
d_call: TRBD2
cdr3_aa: CASKGGGGETQYF
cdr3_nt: TGTGCCAGCAAAGGCGGGGGGGGAGAGACCCAGTACTTC

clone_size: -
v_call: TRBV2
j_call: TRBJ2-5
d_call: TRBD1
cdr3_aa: CASSEQDRITETQYF
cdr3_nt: TGTGCCAGCAGTGAACAGGACAGGATAACCGAGACCCAGTACTTC

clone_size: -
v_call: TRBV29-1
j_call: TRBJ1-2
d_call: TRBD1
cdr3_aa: CSVLGTGGANYGYTF
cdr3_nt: TGCAGCGTTCTAGGAACAGGGGGCGCGAACTATGGCTACACCTTC

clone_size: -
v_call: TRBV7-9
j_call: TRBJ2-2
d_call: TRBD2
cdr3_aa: CASSLVAGLAFTPGELFF
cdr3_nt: TGTGCCAGCAGCTTAGTTGCGGGACTAGCGTTCACTCCCGGGGAGCTGTTTTTT

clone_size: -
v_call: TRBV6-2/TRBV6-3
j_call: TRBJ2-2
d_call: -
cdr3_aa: CASSLLRRARTGELFF
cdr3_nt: TGTGCCAGCAGCCTTCTCAGGAGGGCCCGGACCGGGGAGCTGTTTTTT

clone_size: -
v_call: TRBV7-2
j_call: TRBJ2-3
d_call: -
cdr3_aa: CASSRGLGGTGGDTQYF
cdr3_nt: TGTGCCAGCAGCCGAGGACTAGGGGGAACGGGCGGAGATACGCAGTATTTT

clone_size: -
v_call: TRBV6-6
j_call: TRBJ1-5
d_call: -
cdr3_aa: CAIQMSTGPSNQPQHF
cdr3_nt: TGTGCCATCCAAATGAGTACAGGTCCGAGCAATCAGCCCCAGCATTTT

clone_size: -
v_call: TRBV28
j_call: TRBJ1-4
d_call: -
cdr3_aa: CASSITGVGMKGLFF
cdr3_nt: TGTGCCAGCAGTATCACGGGAGTAGGTATGAAAGGACTGTTTTTT

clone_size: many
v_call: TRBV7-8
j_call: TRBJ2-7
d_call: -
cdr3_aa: CASSFKESSYEQYF
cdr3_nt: TGTGCCAGCAGCTTTAAGGAAAGCTCCTACGAGCAGTACTTC

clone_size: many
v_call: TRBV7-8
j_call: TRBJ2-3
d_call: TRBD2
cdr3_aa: CASRRLAEFTDTQYF
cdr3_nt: TGTGCCAGCAGAAGACTAGCGGAGTTCACAGATACGCAGTATTTT

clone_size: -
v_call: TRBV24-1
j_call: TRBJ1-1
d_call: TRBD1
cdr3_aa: CATSTPDRGRAFF
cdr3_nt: TGTGCCACCAGTACGCCGGACAGGGGACGAGCTTTCTTT

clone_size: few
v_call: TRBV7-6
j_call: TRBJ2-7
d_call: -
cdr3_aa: CASSEGGYEQYF
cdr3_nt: TGTGCCAGCAGCGAAGGGGGGTACGAGCAGTACTTC

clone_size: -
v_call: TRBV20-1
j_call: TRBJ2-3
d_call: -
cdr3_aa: CSARASRAAYTDTQYF
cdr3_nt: TGCAGTGCTAGAGCATCTAGGGCGGCCTACACAGATACGCAGTATTTT

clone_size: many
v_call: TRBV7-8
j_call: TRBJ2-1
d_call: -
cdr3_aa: CASSFRSYNEQFF
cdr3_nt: TGTGCCAGCAGCTTCAGATCTTACAATGAGCAGTTCTTC

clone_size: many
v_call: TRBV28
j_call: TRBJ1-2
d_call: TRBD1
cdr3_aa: CASIGQGYGYTF
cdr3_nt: TGTGCCAGCATCGGACAGGGCTATGGCTACACCTTC

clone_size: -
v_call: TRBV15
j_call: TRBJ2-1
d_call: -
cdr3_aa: CATSRAQGGRGEQFF
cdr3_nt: TGTGCCACCAGCAGAGCACAGGGGGGGAGGGGTGAGCAGTTCTTC

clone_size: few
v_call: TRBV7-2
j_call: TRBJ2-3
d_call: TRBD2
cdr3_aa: CASSLASGRSTDTQYF
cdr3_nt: TGTGCCAGCAGCTTGGCTAGCGGGCGAAGCACAGATACGCAGTATTTT

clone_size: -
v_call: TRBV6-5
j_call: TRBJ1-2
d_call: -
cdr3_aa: CASSYDVPPLKGYTF
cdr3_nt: TGTGCCAGCAGTTACGACGTTCCACCCCTTAAGGGCTACACCTTC

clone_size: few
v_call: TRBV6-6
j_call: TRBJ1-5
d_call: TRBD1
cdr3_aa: CASSYEQGNQPQHF
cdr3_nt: TGTGCCAGCAGTTACGAACAGGGGAATCAGCCCCAGCATTTT